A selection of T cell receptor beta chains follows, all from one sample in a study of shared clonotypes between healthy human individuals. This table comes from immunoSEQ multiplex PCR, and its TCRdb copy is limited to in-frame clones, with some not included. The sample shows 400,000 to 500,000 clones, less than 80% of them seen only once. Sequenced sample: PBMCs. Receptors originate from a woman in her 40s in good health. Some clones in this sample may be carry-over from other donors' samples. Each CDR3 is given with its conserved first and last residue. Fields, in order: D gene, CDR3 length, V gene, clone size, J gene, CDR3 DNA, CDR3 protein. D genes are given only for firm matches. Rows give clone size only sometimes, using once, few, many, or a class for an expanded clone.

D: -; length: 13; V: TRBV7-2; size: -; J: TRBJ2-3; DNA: TGTGCCAGCAGCTTAGGGTGGGCAGATACGCAGTATTTT; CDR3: CASSLGWADTQYF
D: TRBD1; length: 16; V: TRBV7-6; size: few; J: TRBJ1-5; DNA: TGTGCCAGCAGCCCGAGACAGGGGATGAGCAATCAGCCCCAGCATTTT; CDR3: CASSPRQGMSNQPQHF
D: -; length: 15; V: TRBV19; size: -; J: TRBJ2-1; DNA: TGTGCCAGTAGGCCAAGCGGCCAGCTCTACAATGAGCAGTTCTTC; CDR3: CASRPSGQLYNEQFF
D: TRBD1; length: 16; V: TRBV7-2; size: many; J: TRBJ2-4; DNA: TGTGCCAGCAGCTTTGACAGGGTGGGAGCCAAAAACATTCAGTACTTC; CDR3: CASSFDRVGAKNIQYF
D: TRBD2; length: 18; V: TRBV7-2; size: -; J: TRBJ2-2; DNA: TGTGCCAGCAGCTTCGAACTAGCGGGAGTAGTTTTCGCCGGGGAGCTGTTTTTT; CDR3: CASSFELAGVVFAGELFF
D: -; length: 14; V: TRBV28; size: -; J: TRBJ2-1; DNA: TGTGCCAGCAGTTTGACGTTGGGGTACAATGAGCAGTTCTTC; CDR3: CASSLTLGYNEQFF
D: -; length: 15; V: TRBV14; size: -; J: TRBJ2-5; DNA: TGTGCCAGCAGCCAAGATGCGAGGGGACTAGAGACCCAGTACTTC; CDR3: CASSQDARGLETQYF
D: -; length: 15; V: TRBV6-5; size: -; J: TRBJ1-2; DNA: TGTGCCAGCTTGGGGGCAGGGGAGAGCCTCCATGGCTACACCTTC; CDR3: CASLGAGESLHGYTF
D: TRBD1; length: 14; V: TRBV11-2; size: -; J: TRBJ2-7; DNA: TGTGCCAGCAGTCAGGGGACAGGGCTCTACGAGCAGTACTTC; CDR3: CASSQGTGLYEQYF
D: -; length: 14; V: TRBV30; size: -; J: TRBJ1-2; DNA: TGTGCCTGGAGTGCTGACAGTGTGGGCTATGGCTACACCTTC; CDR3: CAWSADSVGYGYTF